A selection of T cell receptor beta chains follows, all from one sample in a study of blood T cell repertoires in COVID-19. Using immunoSEQ multiplex PCR, the repertoire was profiled, and TCRdb retains in-frame clones only, with some absent. The sample consists of about 100,000 clones, roughly 85% of them appearing once. The sequencing input was peripheral blood. Receptors originate from a woman in her seventies with acute or convalescent COVID-19. Each CDR3 is given with its conserved first and last residue. Each record gives: J gene, clone size, V gene, D gene, CDR3 DNA, CDR3 protein. A D gene is named only where the DNA matches it firmly. The size entry is marked missing in some rows and otherwise reads once, few, many or a size class.

J gene: TRBJ1-5; clone size: NA; V gene: TRBV19; D gene: NA; CDR3 DNA: TGTGCCAGTAGTCTCAGGGGAGCGGACAATCAGCCCCAGCATTTT; CDR3 protein: CASSLRGADNQPQHF
J gene: TRBJ1-1; clone size: NA; V gene: TRBV5-6; D gene: NA; CDR3 DNA: TGTGCCAGCAGCTTCGGCACAGGGAACACTGAAGCTTTCTTT; CDR3 protein: CASSFGTGNTEAFF
J gene: TRBJ1-2; clone size: few; V gene: TRBV7-2; D gene: NA; CDR3 DNA: TGTGCCAGCAGCCCGGGGTTCGGAGGCTACACCTTC; CDR3 protein: CASSPGFGGYTF
J gene: TRBJ2-2; clone size: NA; V gene: TRBV7-6; D gene: NA; CDR3 DNA: TGTGCCAGCAGCTTCCAGACTAGTGGCACCGGGGAGCTGTTTTTT; CDR3 protein: CASSFQTSGTGELFF
J gene: TRBJ1-2; clone size: NA; V gene: TRBV6-5; D gene: NA; CDR3 DNA: TGTGCCAGCAGTTACAGGGGGTATGGCTACACCTTC; CDR3 protein: CASSYRGYGYTF
J gene: TRBJ1-1; clone size: NA; V gene: TRBV5-1; D gene: TRBD1; CDR3 DNA: TGCGCCAGCAGCTTTCGAGTTTTGGGGACAGGGAACACTGAAGCTTTCTTT; CDR3 protein: CASSFRVLGTGNTEAFF
J gene: TRBJ2-3; clone size: NA; V gene: TRBV5-4; D gene: TRBD2; CDR3 DNA: TGTGCCAGCAGCCTTTACTCTAGCGGGGGGAGCACAGATACGCAGTATTTT; CDR3 protein: CASSLYSSGGSTDTQYF
J gene: TRBJ1-3; clone size: NA; V gene: TRBV2; D gene: NA; CDR3 DNA: TGTGCCAGCAACGAGCTGGGGCCTGGAAACACCATATATTTT; CDR3 protein: CASNELGPGNTIYF
J gene: TRBJ1-5; clone size: NA; V gene: TRBV6-2/TRBV6-3; D gene: NA; CDR3 DNA: TGTGCCAGCACCCCACTCTCGGGCACCGGGGGTCAGCCCCAGCATTTT; CDR3 protein: CASTPLSGTGGQPQHF
J gene: TRBJ1-3; clone size: NA; V gene: TRBV2; D gene: NA; CDR3 DNA: TGTGCCAGCAGTGATTGGGCGGGAGGGAACACCATATATTTT; CDR3 protein: CASSDWAGGNTIYF
J gene: TRBJ2-3; clone size: NA; V gene: TRBV7-3; D gene: NA; CDR3 DNA: TGTGCCAGCAGCTTAACTGGACAGCCGTCCAGCACAGATACGCAGTATTTT; CDR3 protein: CASSLTGQPSSTDTQYF
J gene: TRBJ1-1; clone size: NA; V gene: TRBV7-8; D gene: NA; CDR3 DNA: TGTGCCAGCAGCTTACTCGGGCTCGAGGGAGAAGCTTTCTTT; CDR3 protein: CASSLLGLEGEAFF
J gene: TRBJ1-5; clone size: NA; V gene: TRBV6-5; D gene: NA; CDR3 DNA: TGTGCCAGCAAGACAAGCATGTTAAATCAGCCCCAGCATTTT; CDR3 protein: CASKTSMLNQPQHF
J gene: TRBJ2-2; clone size: NA; V gene: TRBV12-5; D gene: NA; CDR3 DNA: TGTGCTAGTGGTTTGGTACTAGCGAACACCGGGGAGCTGTTTTTT; CDR3 protein: CASGLVLANTGELFF
J gene: TRBJ2-2; clone size: few; V gene: TRBV10-2; D gene: NA; CDR3 DNA: TGCGCCAGCAGTGAGACAGGAGTTTGGGGCGGGGAGCTGTTTTTT; CDR3 protein: CASSETGVWGGELFF
J gene: TRBJ1-2; clone size: NA; V gene: TRBV5-1; D gene: NA; CDR3 DNA: TGCGCCAGCAGCCAGGGGACGGAAGACTATGGCTACACCTTC; CDR3 protein: CASSQGTEDYGYTF
J gene: TRBJ1-1; clone size: NA; V gene: TRBV27; D gene: TRBD1; CDR3 DNA: TGTGCCAGCAGTTTGGGACAGGGGATGGTTTGGACTGAAGCTTTCTTT; CDR3 protein: CASSLGQGMVWTEAFF
J gene: TRBJ1-6; clone size: NA; V gene: TRBV2; D gene: TRBD1; CDR3 DNA: TGTGCCAGCAGTCCGCAAGACAGGGTGAAAAAGTCACCCCTCCACTTT; CDR3 protein: CASSPQDRVKKSPLHF
J gene: TRBJ1-1; clone size: NA; V gene: TRBV5-4; D gene: NA; CDR3 DNA: TGTGCCAGCAGCCGACAACAGGGGAACACTGAAGCTTTCTTT; CDR3 protein: CASSRQQGNTEAFF
J gene: TRBJ1-5; clone size: NA; V gene: TRBV6-2/TRBV6-3; D gene: NA; CDR3 DNA: TGTGCCAGCAGTAATCCTAGCCAGCCCCAGCATTTT; CDR3 protein: CASSNPSQPQHF
J gene: TRBJ1-5; clone size: NA; V gene: TRBV7-9; D gene: NA; CDR3 DNA: TGTGCCAGCAGCTTAGAACCAGGGGTGGCCCAGTCGCCCCAGCATTTT; CDR3 protein: CASSLEPGVAQSPQHF
J gene: TRBJ1-4; clone size: NA; V gene: TRBV6-6; D gene: NA; CDR3 DNA: TGTGCCAGCAGCCCTACAGGGACAACTAATGAAAAACTGTTTTTT; CDR3 protein: CASSPTGTTNEKLFF
J gene: TRBJ1-2; clone size: few; V gene: TRBV5-6; D gene: NA; CDR3 DNA: TGTGCCAGCAGCTCCTCTTTACAGGGCTATGGCTACACCTTC; CDR3 protein: CASSSSLQGYGYTF
J gene: TRBJ1-5; clone size: NA; V gene: TRBV7-2; D gene: TRBD1; CDR3 DNA: TGTGCCAGCAGCCTGACAGGGGGATATAGCAATCAGCCCCAGCATTTT; CDR3 protein: CASSLTGGYSNQPQHF
J gene: TRBJ1-1; clone size: few; V gene: TRBV7-2; D gene: NA; CDR3 DNA: TGTGCCAGCAGCTTAGCGTTGACTCATTACGCTGAAGCTTTCTTT; CDR3 protein: CASSLALTHYAEAFF
J gene: TRBJ2-2; clone size: NA; V gene: TRBV7-3; D gene: TRBD2; CDR3 DNA: TGTGCCCGCCGCCCCCGGGGCGGGGGGGCGGACGGGGAGCTGTTTTTT; CDR3 protein: CARRPRGGGADGELFF
J gene: TRBJ1-5; clone size: once; V gene: TRBV12-3/TRBV12-4; D gene: NA; CDR3 DNA: TGTGCCAGCAGTTTAGGACTCAATCAGCCCCAGCATTTT; CDR3 protein: CASSLGLNQPQHF
J gene: TRBJ2-1; clone size: NA; V gene: TRBV19; D gene: NA; CDR3 DNA: TGTGCCAGTACGTCGGCCAGGGTCAACAATGAGCAGTTCTTC; CDR3 protein: CASTSARVNNEQFF
J gene: TRBJ1-2; clone size: many; V gene: TRBV9; D gene: NA; CDR3 DNA: TGTGCCAGCAGCGTAGATGCGCAGGGGTATGGCTACACCTTC; CDR3 protein: CASSVDAQGYGYTF
J gene: TRBJ1-6; clone size: NA; V gene: TRBV30; D gene: NA; CDR3 DNA: TGTGCCTGGAGTGTTCTTCAGGGTAATTCACCCCTCCACTTT; CDR3 protein: CAWSVLQGNSPLHF
J gene: TRBJ2-7; clone size: few; V gene: TRBV2; D gene: NA; CDR3 DNA: TGTGCCAGCAGATCGACAGGTTCGGGCGAGCAGTACTTC; CDR3 protein: CASRSTGSGEQYF
J gene: TRBJ2-5; clone size: NA; V gene: TRBV29-1; D gene: TRBD2; CDR3 DNA: TGCAGCGGTGGGAGGGGAGGGGACCAGTACTTC; CDR3 protein: CSGGRGGDQYF
J gene: TRBJ2-3; clone size: NA; V gene: TRBV10-3; D gene: TRBD2; CDR3 DNA: TGTGCCATCAGTGAGGGACTAGCGGGGGGGGCAGATACGCAGTATTTT; CDR3 protein: CAISEGLAGGADTQYF
J gene: TRBJ2-3; clone size: NA; V gene: TRBV6-5; D gene: NA; CDR3 DNA: TGTGCCAGCAGTCGGGAAGATACGCAGTATTTT; CDR3 protein: CASSREDTQYF
J gene: TRBJ2-3; clone size: NA; V gene: TRBV6-5; D gene: TRBD1; CDR3 DNA: TGTGCCAGCAGTAACCCCAGGGACAGGGCCGTGCAGTATTTT; CDR3 protein: CASSNPRDRAVQYF
J gene: TRBJ2-1; clone size: once; V gene: TRBV5-1; D gene: NA; CDR3 DNA: TGCGCCAGCAGCCTAGTTGGAGGTGGGTACAATGAGCAGTTCTTC; CDR3 protein: CASSLVGGGYNEQFF
J gene: TRBJ1-1; clone size: NA; V gene: TRBV9; D gene: TRBD1; CDR3 DNA: TGTGCCAGCAGCGTAGCCCCGACAGGGGCGAACACTGAAGCTTTCTTT; CDR3 protein: CASSVAPTGANTEAFF
J gene: TRBJ2-3; clone size: NA; V gene: TRBV28; D gene: NA; CDR3 DNA: TGTGCCAGCAGTTTATTTCCGGGGAAGTCAACAGATACGCAGTATTTT; CDR3 protein: CASSLFPGKSTDTQYF
J gene: TRBJ1-1; clone size: NA; V gene: TRBV6-5; D gene: NA; CDR3 DNA: TGTGCCAGCAGTTACCAGAACACTGAAGCTTTCTTT; CDR3 protein: CASSYQNTEAFF
J gene: TRBJ2-3; clone size: many; V gene: TRBV9; D gene: NA; CDR3 DNA: TGTGCCAGCAGCGTAGCGGGACTCAGCACAGATACGCAGTATTTT; CDR3 protein: CASSVAGLSTDTQYF
J gene: TRBJ1-2; clone size: NA; V gene: TRBV2; D gene: NA; CDR3 DNA: TGTGCCAGCAGTGAATTTGTGGGCCTATCGGAAGGCTACACCTTC; CDR3 protein: CASSEFVGLSEGYTF
J gene: TRBJ1-2; clone size: few; V gene: TRBV4-1; D gene: NA; CDR3 DNA: TGCGCCAGCAGCCAAGATCCCACAGGTCTCTATGGCTACACCTTC; CDR3 protein: CASSQDPTGLYGYTF
J gene: TRBJ1-2; clone size: few; V gene: TRBV4-1; D gene: NA; CDR3 DNA: TGCGCCAGCAGCCAACGGGCGCCGACAGACTTACCCTATGGCTACACCTTC; CDR3 protein: CASSQRAPTDLPYGYTF
J gene: TRBJ1-2; clone size: NA; V gene: TRBV5-1; D gene: TRBD1; CDR3 DNA: TGCGCCAGCAGTCCCCGAACAGGGGACAACGGCTACACCTTC; CDR3 protein: CASSPRTGDNGYTF
J gene: TRBJ1-1; clone size: NA; V gene: TRBV7-3; D gene: NA; CDR3 DNA: TGTGCCAGCAGCTCCGAACGAGGCACTGAAGCTTTCTTT; CDR3 protein: CASSSERGTEAFF
J gene: TRBJ1-5; clone size: NA; V gene: TRBV3-1/TRBV3-2; D gene: NA; CDR3 DNA: TGTGCCAGCAGCCAGGGGCAGAGCAATCAGCCCCAGCATTTT; CDR3 protein: CASSQGQSNQPQHF
J gene: TRBJ1-2; clone size: NA; V gene: TRBV15; D gene: NA; CDR3 DNA: TGTGCCACCAGCAGAGGGGGAGGGGCAGGGTATGGCTACACCTTC; CDR3 protein: CATSRGGGAGYGYTF
J gene: TRBJ2-3; clone size: NA; V gene: TRBV6-5; D gene: TRBD1; CDR3 DNA: TGTGCCAGCAGCGGGACAGGGGTTTCCACAGATACGCAGTATTTT; CDR3 protein: CASSGTGVSTDTQYF
J gene: TRBJ1-5; clone size: few; V gene: TRBV2; D gene: NA; CDR3 DNA: TGTGCCAGCAGTGAGCTAGGCCAGATCAATCAGCCCCAGCATTTT; CDR3 protein: CASSELGQINQPQHF
J gene: TRBJ2-1; clone size: NA; V gene: TRBV28; D gene: NA; CDR3 DNA: TGTGCCAGCAGTTCCTACACGGGGCAGTTCTTC; CDR3 protein: CASSSYTGQFF
J gene: TRBJ1-1; clone size: NA; V gene: TRBV6-1; D gene: NA; CDR3 DNA: TGTGCCAGCAGTGACACCGCCGGGACTGAAGCTTTCTTT; CDR3 protein: CASSDTAGTEAFF
J gene: TRBJ1-4; clone size: few; V gene: TRBV27; D gene: TRBD1; CDR3 DNA: TGTGCCAGCAGTCCTTCCCCCCGAGACAGGGGACGAGAAAAACTGTTTTTT; CDR3 protein: CASSPSPRDRGREKLFF
J gene: TRBJ2-1; clone size: NA; V gene: TRBV3-1/TRBV3-2; D gene: TRBD2; CDR3 DNA: TGTGCCAGCAGCCAGGGGTCTGATCTAGCGGGGAGGAATGAGCAGTTCTTC; CDR3 protein: CASSQGSDLAGRNEQFF